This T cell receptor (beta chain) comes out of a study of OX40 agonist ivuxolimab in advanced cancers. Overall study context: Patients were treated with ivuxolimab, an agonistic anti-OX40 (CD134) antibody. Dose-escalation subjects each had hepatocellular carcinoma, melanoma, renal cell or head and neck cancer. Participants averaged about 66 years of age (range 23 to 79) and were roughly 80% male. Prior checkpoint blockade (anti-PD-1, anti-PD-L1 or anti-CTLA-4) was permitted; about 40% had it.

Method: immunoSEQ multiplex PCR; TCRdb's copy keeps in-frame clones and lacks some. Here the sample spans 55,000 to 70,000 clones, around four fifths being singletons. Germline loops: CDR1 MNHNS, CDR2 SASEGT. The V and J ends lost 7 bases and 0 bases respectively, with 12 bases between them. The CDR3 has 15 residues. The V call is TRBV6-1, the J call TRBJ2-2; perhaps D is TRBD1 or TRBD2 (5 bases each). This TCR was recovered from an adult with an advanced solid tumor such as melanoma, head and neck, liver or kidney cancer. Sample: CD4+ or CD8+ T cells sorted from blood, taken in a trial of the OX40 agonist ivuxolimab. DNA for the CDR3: TGTGCCAGCAAATTTGGGGGAGCGAACACCGGGGAGCTGTTTTTT. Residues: CASKFGGANTGELFF.